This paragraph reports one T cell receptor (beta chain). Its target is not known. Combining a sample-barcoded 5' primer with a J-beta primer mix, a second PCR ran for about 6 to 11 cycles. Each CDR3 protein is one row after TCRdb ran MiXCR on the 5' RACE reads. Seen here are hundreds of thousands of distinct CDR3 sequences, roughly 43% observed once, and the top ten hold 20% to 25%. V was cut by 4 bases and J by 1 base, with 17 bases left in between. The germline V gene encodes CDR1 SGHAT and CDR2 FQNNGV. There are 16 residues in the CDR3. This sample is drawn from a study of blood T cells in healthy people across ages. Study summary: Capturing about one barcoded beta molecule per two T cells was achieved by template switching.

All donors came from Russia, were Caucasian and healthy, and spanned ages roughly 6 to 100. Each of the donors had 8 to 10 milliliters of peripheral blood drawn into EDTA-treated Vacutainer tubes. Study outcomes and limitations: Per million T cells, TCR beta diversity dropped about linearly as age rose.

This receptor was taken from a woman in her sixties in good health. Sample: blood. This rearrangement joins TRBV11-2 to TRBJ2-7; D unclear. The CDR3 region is CASSSWSEGNSYEQYF. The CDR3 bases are TGTGCCAGCAGCTCCTGGTCGGAAGGGAATTCCTACGAGCAGTACTTC.